The clone carrying this T cell receptor beta chain appeared a single time. Its target is unknown. The entry originates in a study of OX40 agonist ivuxolimab in advanced cancers. Whole-study results and caveats: Averaged across samples, CD8+ T cells carried more expanded clones than CD4+ did.

Generated by immunoSEQ multiplex PCR, the TCRdb table keeps only in-frame clones and is missing some. This table has approximately 41,000 clones, 89% appearing once. The investigators sampled blood at baseline, at cycle 4 day 1, and at cycle 7 day 1. CDR3 length: 17 residues. The germline CDR1 and CDR2 sequences are SGHTS and YDEGEE. Trimming stripped 4 bases from V and 1 base from J, with 20 bases between. The chain has TRBV5-8 and TRBJ2-5; a possible D gene is TRBD1 (5 bases). The clonotype was recovered from an adult with an advanced solid tumor such as melanoma, head and neck, liver or kidney cancer. The sample here was CD4+ or CD8+ T cells sorted from blood, taken in a trial of the OX40 agonist ivuxolimab. The CDR3 DNA reads TGTGCCAGCAGCAACGGCGTCAGTTTGGGGCTCCAAGAGACCCAGTACTTC. This sequence encodes CASSNGVSLGLQETQYF.